This is a list of T cell receptor beta chains from one sample in a study of neurological immune-mediated disorders. One entry per CDR3 protein results from TCRdb running MiXCR on the 5' RACE reads. This sample has roughly 70,000 distinct CDR3 sequences; about 4% occur once, and the top ten carry 1% to 1.5%. The sample comprised PBMCs. The source of these receptors is a man aged 30 to 39 with multiple sclerosis. The CDR3 runs from the conserved cysteine through the conserved F or W. The order of the fields is D gene, J gene, clone size, V gene, CDR3 protein, CDR3 DNA. The D gene is left open where the match is weak. Some rows have no size entry. The others give once, few or many, or a class for an expanded clone.

d_call: TRBD2; j_call: TRBJ2-1; clone_size: many; v_call: TRBV12-3/TRBV12-4; cdr3_aa: CASGGAYNEQFF; cdr3_nt: TGTGCCAGCGGGGGGGCCTACAATGAGCAGTTCTTC
d_call: .; j_call: TRBJ2-4; clone_size: .; v_call: TRBV6-2/TRBV6-3; cdr3_aa: CASSYSRTVLAKNIQYF; cdr3_nt: TGTGCCAGCAGTTACTCCCGGACAGTACTAGCCAAAAACATTCAGTACTTC
d_call: .; j_call: TRBJ2-1; clone_size: many; v_call: TRBV27; cdr3_aa: CASSVIGNEQFF; cdr3_nt: TGTGCCAGCAGCGTAATAGGGAATGAGCAGTTCTTC
d_call: TRBD1; j_call: TRBJ2-6; clone_size: many; v_call: TRBV27; cdr3_aa: CASGLGQGRGANVLTF; cdr3_nt: TGTGCCAGCGGCCTGGGACAGGGGAGAGGGGCCAACGTCCTGACTTTC
d_call: .; j_call: TRBJ2-5; clone_size: many; v_call: TRBV15; cdr3_aa: CATSRAGEETQYF; cdr3_nt: TGTGCCACCAGCAGAGCGGGGGAAGAGACCCAGTACTTC
d_call: TRBD2; j_call: TRBJ2-7; clone_size: few; v_call: TRBV7-2; cdr3_aa: CASSTPNPASGFKYEQYF; cdr3_nt: TGTGCCAGCAGCACCCCCAACCCGGCTAGCGGGTTCAAATACGAGCAGTACTTC
d_call: .; j_call: TRBJ2-1; clone_size: many; v_call: TRBV5-1; cdr3_aa: CASSLGQLSSSYNEQFF; cdr3_nt: TGCGCCAGCAGCTTAGGACAGTTGTCGAGCTCCTACAATGAGCAGTTCTTC
d_call: TRBD2; j_call: TRBJ2-3; clone_size: many; v_call: TRBV12-3/TRBV12-4; cdr3_aa: CASSLALAGGSTDTQYF; cdr3_nt: TGTGCCAGCAGCCTTGCACTAGCGGGGGGTAGCACAGATACGCAGTATTTT
d_call: .; j_call: TRBJ1-1; clone_size: many; v_call: TRBV5-6; cdr3_aa: CASSLRLTGNTEAFF; cdr3_nt: TGTGCCAGCAGCTTGAGATTAACAGGGAACACTGAAGCTTTCTTT
d_call: .; j_call: TRBJ1-5; clone_size: many; v_call: TRBV12-3/TRBV12-4; cdr3_aa: CASRQDSGGNQPQHF; cdr3_nt: TGTGCCAGCAGACAAGACAGTGGAGGCAATCAGCCCCAGCATTTT
d_call: TRBD2; j_call: TRBJ2-7; clone_size: .; v_call: TRBV15; cdr3_aa: CATSSHGGGLYEQYF; cdr3_nt: TGTGCCACCAGCAGTCATGGGGGGGGACTCTACGAGCAGTACTTC
d_call: .; j_call: TRBJ2-7; clone_size: .; v_call: TRBV5-1; cdr3_aa: CASSPNRRERYEQYF; cdr3_nt: TGCGCCAGCAGCCCCAATCGGCGGGAAAGGTACGAGCAGTACTTC
d_call: .; j_call: TRBJ2-3; clone_size: many; v_call: TRBV20-1; cdr3_aa: CSARDLQTSTDTQYF; cdr3_nt: TGCAGTGCTAGAGATCTCCAGACTAGCACAGATACGCAGTATTTT
d_call: .; j_call: TRBJ1-2; clone_size: many; v_call: TRBV4-1; cdr3_aa: CASSQEGGHSYGYTF; cdr3_nt: TGCGCCAGCAGCCAAGAGGGGGGGCACAGCTATGGCTACACCTTC
d_call: TRBD1; j_call: TRBJ1-3; clone_size: few; v_call: TRBV12-3/TRBV12-4; cdr3_aa: CASSLNRGDTIYF; cdr3_nt: TGTGCCAGCAGTTTAAACAGGGGAGACACCATATATTTT
d_call: TRBD1; j_call: TRBJ2-3; clone_size: .; v_call: TRBV20-1; cdr3_aa: CSASGTGAGDSTDTQYF; cdr3_nt: TGCAGTGCCAGCGGGACAGGGGCCGGAGATAGCACAGATACGCAGTATTTT
d_call: TRBD1; j_call: TRBJ1-5; clone_size: many; v_call: TRBV5-1; cdr3_aa: CASSLETGGRQPQHF; cdr3_nt: TGCGCCAGCAGCTTGGAGACAGGGGGACGCCAGCCCCAGCATTTT
d_call: .; j_call: TRBJ2-5; clone_size: many; v_call: TRBV11-2; cdr3_aa: CASRKQDSIQETQYF; cdr3_nt: TGTGCCAGCAGAAAACAGGACTCAATCCAAGAGACCCAGTACTTC
d_call: .; j_call: TRBJ2-3; clone_size: many; v_call: TRBV25-1; cdr3_aa: CASSEYGGRNTDTQYF; cdr3_nt: TGTGCCAGCAGTGAATATGGGGGCAGAAACACAGATACGCAGTATTTT
d_call: .; j_call: TRBJ1-5; clone_size: many; v_call: TRBV12-3/TRBV12-4; cdr3_aa: CASSLQLDQPQNF; cdr3_nt: TGTGCCAGCAGTTTACAGTTGGATCAGCCCCAGAATTTT
d_call: .; j_call: TRBJ1-6; clone_size: many; v_call: TRBV7-2; cdr3_aa: CASSSTQGRAPLHF; cdr3_nt: TGTGCCAGCAGCTCGACTCAGGGGCGTGCACCCCTCCACTTT
d_call: TRBD1; j_call: TRBJ2-1; clone_size: many; v_call: TRBV5-1; cdr3_aa: CASSRSDRGGVNEQFF; cdr3_nt: TGCGCCAGCAGCCGATCAGACAGGGGGGGAGTTAATGAGCAGTTCTTC
d_call: .; j_call: TRBJ2-3; clone_size: many; v_call: TRBV10-3; cdr3_aa: CAVGGADTQYF; cdr3_nt: TGTGCCGTCGGGGGTGCCGATACGCAGTATTTT
d_call: .; j_call: TRBJ1-2; clone_size: many; v_call: TRBV4-3; cdr3_aa: CASSQDVGDRAGYTF; cdr3_nt: TGCGCCAGCAGCCAAGATGTTGGGGATCGGGCAGGCTACACCTTC
d_call: .; j_call: TRBJ2-2; clone_size: many; v_call: TRBV7-2; cdr3_aa: CASSLVQNTNTGELFF; cdr3_nt: TGTGCCAGCAGCTTAGTACAGAATACGAACACCGGGGAGCTGTTTTTT
d_call: .; j_call: TRBJ2-3; clone_size: many; v_call: TRBV5-1; cdr3_aa: CASSSSMGTVQYF; cdr3_nt: TGCGCCAGCAGCTCCTCTATGGGGACTGTACAGTATTTT
d_call: .; j_call: TRBJ2-2; clone_size: many; v_call: TRBV7-2; cdr3_aa: CASSLESTGELFF; cdr3_nt: TGTGCCAGCAGCTTAGAATCCACCGGGGAGCTGTTTTTT
d_call: TRBD2; j_call: TRBJ2-2; clone_size: many; v_call: TRBV7-6; cdr3_aa: CASSTYSGDNTGELFF; cdr3_nt: TGTGCCAGCAGCACCTATAGCGGGGACAACACCGGGGAGCTGTTTTTT
d_call: .; j_call: TRBJ2-7; clone_size: many; v_call: TRBV14; cdr3_aa: CASSQEVGYEQYF; cdr3_nt: TGTGCCAGCAGCCAAGAGGTCGGCTACGAGCAGTACTTC
d_call: .; j_call: TRBJ1-1; clone_size: many; v_call: TRBV20-1; cdr3_aa: CSAPGGRRTEAFF; cdr3_nt: TGCAGTGCGCCGGGGGGGCGCAGGACTGAAGCTTTCTTT
d_call: .; j_call: TRBJ2-2; clone_size: few; v_call: TRBV6-2/TRBV6-3; cdr3_aa: CASSPNRTPTNTGELFF; cdr3_nt: TGTGCCAGCAGCCCGAACCGGACTCCCACAAACACCGGGGAGCTGTTTTTT
d_call: .; j_call: TRBJ1-1; clone_size: many; v_call: TRBV12-3/TRBV12-4; cdr3_aa: CASSFTENTEAFF; cdr3_nt: TGTGCCAGCAGTTTCACGGAGAACACTGAAGCTTTCTTT
d_call: TRBD1; j_call: TRBJ2-1; clone_size: many; v_call: TRBV7-3; cdr3_aa: CASSSTGTAYNEQFF; cdr3_nt: TGTGCCAGCAGCTCTACAGGGACAGCCTACAATGAGCAGTTCTTC
d_call: .; j_call: TRBJ2-6; clone_size: many; v_call: TRBV15; cdr3_aa: CATSGVDSAQISGANVLTF; cdr3_nt: TGTGCCACCAGCGGAGTTGACAGCGCCCAGATATCTGGGGCCAACGTCCTGACTTTC
d_call: .; j_call: TRBJ1-2; clone_size: many; v_call: TRBV20-1; cdr3_aa: CSAALRQSDGYTF; cdr3_nt: TGCAGTGCTGCCCTCCGACAGTCAGATGGCTACACCTTC
d_call: .; j_call: TRBJ1-2; clone_size: many; v_call: TRBV20-1; cdr3_aa: CSAKDRLGNYGYTF; cdr3_nt: TGCAGTGCTAAAGACAGGTTGGGGAATTATGGCTACACCTTC
d_call: TRBD1; j_call: TRBJ2-7; clone_size: many; v_call: TRBV7-2; cdr3_aa: CASSSRQGSYEQYF; cdr3_nt: TGTGCCAGCAGTTCAAGACAGGGATCCTACGAGCAGTACTTC
d_call: .; j_call: TRBJ2-7; clone_size: many; v_call: TRBV6-5; cdr3_aa: CASSYSQAMAYEQYF; cdr3_nt: TGTGCCAGCAGTTACTCCCAGGCAATGGCCTACGAGCAGTACTTC
d_call: .; j_call: TRBJ2-5; clone_size: many; v_call: TRBV5-6; cdr3_aa: CASSFDRYETQYF; cdr3_nt: TGTGCCAGCAGCTTTGACAGATATGAGACCCAGTACTTC
d_call: .; j_call: TRBJ2-7; clone_size: many; v_call: TRBV27; cdr3_aa: CASSATWGQDDEQYF; cdr3_nt: TGTGCCAGCAGCGCCACATGGGGGCAGGACGACGAGCAGTACTTC
d_call: .; j_call: TRBJ2-2; clone_size: many; v_call: TRBV6-5; cdr3_aa: CASSYKSRGAGTGELFF; cdr3_nt: TGTGCCAGCAGTTACAAGAGCCGGGGGGCCGGCACCGGGGAGCTGTTTTTT
d_call: .; j_call: TRBJ1-1; clone_size: many; v_call: TRBV7-8; cdr3_aa: CASSLVASTEAFF; cdr3_nt: TGTGCCAGCAGCTTAGTTGCGTCCACTGAAGCTTTCTTT